This TCR beta chain was identified in a study of Graves' ophthalmopathy and Graves' hyperthyroidism. Overall study context: Cases classed as stable hyperthyroidism had no ophthalmopathy within 18 months of follow-up.

Whole-study results and caveats: Clonotypes were expanded in thyroid at above 0.001 frequency, and most also appeared in blood.

The CDR3 is 21 residues long. Trimming removed 3 bases from V and 0 bases from J; junction bases left unmatched: 18. CDR1 and CDR2 from the germline V gene are SGHKS and YYEKEE (reference sequence). This clonotype turned up a few times. Its antigen is unknown. TCR beta CDR3 regions were amplified from RNA transcripts. The authors performed first-round RT-PCR with HTBI primers and then a second-round multiplex PCR. TCRdb re-analysed the multiplex PCR reads in MiXCR, keeping a single row per CDR3 protein. The sample records 500,000 to 600,000 distinct CDR3 sequences, just under 40% being singletons. This clonotype originated in an adult man with Graves' hyperthyroidism. The sample was peripheral blood or thyroid tissue (not recorded which). The V gene is TRBV5-5, the J gene TRBJ1-6; 7 nucleotides line up with TRBD1. CDR3 bases: TGTGCCAGCAGCTGGAGACCCCCGGGACAGAAATTGAGCTCCTATAATTCACCCCTCCACTTT. It codes for CASSWRPPGQKLSSYNSPLHF.